Listed below are T cell receptor beta chains from one sample, sequenced in a study of T-cell memory formation after mild COVID-19. Each CDR3 protein is one row after TCRdb ran MiXCR on the 5' RACE reads. Here the sample spans approximately 300,000 distinct CDR3 sequences, 8.2% being singletons. Material for sequencing was PBMCs or a T cell subset sorted from them (not recorded which). The source of these receptors is a man between 18 and 35 years old who had mild COVID-19 (a few samples of this study predate the infection). Cell type and time point are not known. CDR3s include the opening cysteine and the closing phenylalanine or tryptophan. Fields, in order: clone size, J gene, D gene, V gene, CDR3 DNA, CDR3 protein. D genes are given only for firm matches. Part of the rows lack a size; the others show once, few, many or a class for expanded clones.

-,TRBJ1-2,-,TRBV6-5,TGTGCCAGCAGTCCTACAGGAGTCTATGGCTACACCTTC,CASSPTGVYGYTF
-,TRBJ2-3,-,TRBV5-5,TGTGCCAGCAGCCAATACAGGGTATTGACAGATACGCAGTATTTT,CASSQYRVLTDTQYF
few,TRBJ2-3,-,TRBV11-2,TGTGCCAGCAGCTTAGAGGCTAGGGGTACAGATACGCAGTATTTT,CASSLEARGTDTQYF
-,TRBJ1-5,-,TRBV6-5,TGTGCCAGCAGTTACTCGAGAGTTGCCCAGCATTTT,CASSYSRVAQHF
-,TRBJ1-2,-,TRBV7-2,TGTGCCAGCAGCTTAGACGTACAGGGTGGCGGCTACACCTTC,CASSLDVQGGGYTF
-,TRBJ2-7,-,TRBV6-5,TGTGCCAGCACCCAGAGAGGGACCTCCTACGAGCAGTACTTC,CASTQRGTSYEQYF
-,TRBJ1-6,-,TRBV12-3/TRBV12-4,TGTGCCAGCAGTCCGGGAACAGCGGGTAATTCACCCCTCCACTTT,CASSPGTAGNSPLHF
many,TRBJ2-1,-,TRBV6-2/TRBV6-3,TGTGCCAGCAGTTACTCCCCTCACAATGAGCAGTTCTTC,CASSYSPHNEQFF
-,TRBJ1-1,-,TRBV18,TGTGCCAGCTCACCACGACGCAGCGGGCTTGAAGCTTTCTTT,CASSPRRSGLEAFF
-,TRBJ1-4,-,TRBV27,TGTGCCAGCAGTTTAGACGGGTTTACGTCAACTAATGAAAAACTGTTTTTT,CASSLDGFTSTNEKLFF
many,TRBJ2-7,-,TRBV12-3/TRBV12-4,TGTGCCAGCAGTCTCGCGGGGAATGGATACGAGCAGTACTTC,CASSLAGNGYEQYF
many,TRBJ2-5,TRBD2,TRBV5-1,TGCGCCAGCAGCTTCCTAGCGGGGAGCGAGGAGACCCAGTACTTC,CASSFLAGSEETQYF
few,TRBJ2-2,TRBD2,TRBV9,TGTGCCAGCAGCCCTAGCGGGGGGGCTATCGGGGAGCTGTTTTTT,CASSPSGGAIGELFF
-,TRBJ2-7,TRBD1,TRBV29-1,TGCAGCGCCTCCGGACGACAGGGGAATCGGAACGAGCAGTACTTC,CSASGRQGNRNEQYF
-,TRBJ1-1,-,TRBV7-8,TGTGCCAGCAGCTTGGCCAGGGCGAACACTGAAGCTTTCTTT,CASSLARANTEAFF
-,TRBJ2-7,-,TRBV6-5,TGTGCCAGCAGTTACGGGGTCCCCTACGAGCAGTACTTC,CASSYGVPYEQYF
many,TRBJ2-3,TRBD2,TRBV11-2,TGTGCCAGCAGCTTCGAGCGGGGTGCGAGGACGCAGTATTTT,CASSFERGARTQYF
-,TRBJ2-7,TRBD1,TRBV5-4,TGTGCCAGCAGCATCCGGGACAGCTACGAGCAGTACTTC,CASSIRDSYEQYF
-,TRBJ2-5,-,TRBV10-3,TGTGCCATCAGTGACCAGGGGCCCCAAGAGACCCAGTACTTC,CAISDQGPQETQYF
many,TRBJ1-5,-,TRBV4-2,TGTGCCAGCAGCCAAGACGGAAGGTCGTTTCAGCCCCAGCATTTT,CASSQDGRSFQPQHF
many,TRBJ2-6,-,TRBV5-1,TGCGCCAGCAGCTTGGGGAATGAGGGGAACTCTGGGGCCAACGTCCTGACTTTC,CASSLGNEGNSGANVLTF
-,TRBJ2-2,TRBD2,TRBV3-1,TGTGCCAGCAGCCTCCCTTTGGAGGCGGGGGGCATAACCGGGGAGCTGTTTTTT,CASSLPLEAGGITGELFF
many,TRBJ2-1,TRBD2,TRBV4-1,TGCGCCAGCAGGCCTCTGACTAGCGGGGGCATCAAGGAGCAGTTCTTC,CASRPLTSGGIKEQFF
few,TRBJ1-6,-,TRBV28,TGTGCCAGCAGTTCGGTATCCAAAAATTCACCCCTCCACTTT,CASSSVSKNSPLHF
-,TRBJ1-5,TRBD1,TRBV6-2/TRBV6-3,TGTGCCAGCTCGACAGGGGCGGAAAATCAGCCCCAGCATTTT,CASSTGAENQPQHF
few,TRBJ1-1,-,TRBV28,TGTGCCAGCAGTCCTCCTGTAATCGGGGAGAACACTGAAGCTTTCTTT,CASSPPVIGENTEAFF
-,TRBJ2-1,-,TRBV6-2/TRBV6-3,TGTGCCAGCAGTTCCACAGGGCTTGGGAATGAGCAGTTCTTC,CASSSTGLGNEQFF
-,TRBJ2-3,-,TRBV6-5,TGTGCCAGCAGCTCGGGGGGCTCAGATACGCAGTATTTT,CASSSGGSDTQYF
-,TRBJ2-1,-,TRBV7-7,TGTGCTAGCAGCTTAGGCAGTGACAATGAGCAGTTCTTC,CASSLGSDNEQFF
many,TRBJ2-1,-,TRBV5-1,TGCGCCAGCAGCTTGGCGTACACTGGGGGGCTTCAGTTCTTC,CASSLAYTGGLQFF
few,TRBJ2-3,-,TRBV20-1,TGCAGTGCTAGAGATGGTTTGGCAGATACGCAGTATTTT,CSARDGLADTQYF
many,TRBJ1-6,-,TRBV7-9,TGTGCCAGCAGCTTACAGGGGAATACACCCCTCCACTTT,CASSLQGNTPLHF
many,TRBJ2-3,-,TRBV5-1,TGCGCCAGCAGCCGGAGACCTTCCGGGGTCGAAGATACGCAGTATTTT,CASSRRPSGVEDTQYF
many,TRBJ1-1,-,TRBV7-8,TGTGCCAGCAGCTTAGCAGGGAGGGTTGAAGCTTTCTTT,CASSLAGRVEAFF
-,TRBJ2-7,TRBD2,TRBV10-3,TGTGCCACAGAAGCGGGGTTCAGTTCCTACGAGCAGTACTTC,CATEAGFSSYEQYF
few,TRBJ2-7,TRBD2,TRBV20-1,TGCAGTGCTAGAGCAGCGGGGGTGTCGTACGAGCAGTACTTC,CSARAAGVSYEQYF
-,TRBJ1-5,-,TRBV15,TGTGCCACCAGCAGAGATGGGGGTAGCAATCAGCCCCAGCATTTT,CATSRDGGSNQPQHF
-,TRBJ2-7,TRBD1,TRBV12-3/TRBV12-4,TGTGCCAGCAGAAACGACAGGGCCGGAACCTACGAGCAGTACTTC,CASRNDRAGTYEQYF
many,TRBJ2-5,-,TRBV7-2,TGTGCCAGCAGCTTAGGTGTTTCGGTCGAGACCCAGTACTTC,CASSLGVSVETQYF
many,TRBJ1-1,-,TRBV6-2/TRBV6-3,TGTGCCAGCAGTCCCTTGGCAGGGAGTGGCACTGAAGCTTTCTTT,CASSPLAGSGTEAFF
-,TRBJ1-5,-,TRBV4-3,TGCGCCAGCAGCCAAGATCTTGGGACCGGAGGCAATCAGCCCCAGCATTTT,CASSQDLGTGGNQPQHF
-,TRBJ1-4,-,TRBV12-3/TRBV12-4,TGTGCCAGCAGTTTAAACGGGGGCATGGGAGAAAAACTGTTTTTT,CASSLNGGMGEKLFF
few,TRBJ2-5,-,TRBV7-6,TGTGCCAGCAGCTTAGCCGAGGGCCCGGAGACCCAGTACTTC,CASSLAEGPETQYF
many,TRBJ2-3,TRBD1,TRBV23-1,TGCGCCAGCAGTCCGAGGGACAGTCATCCTAGCACAGATACGCAGTATTTT,CASSPRDSHPSTDTQYF
-,TRBJ2-2,-,TRBV20-1,TGCAGTGCTAGGCTAGGGACCGGGGAGCTGTTTTTT,CSARLGTGELFF
few,TRBJ2-3,TRBD1,TRBV5-1,TGCGCCAGCAGCCCCCCCGGGACAGGGGGCCTGGGTACAGATACGCAGTATTTT,CASSPPGTGGLGTDTQYF
few,TRBJ1-2,-,TRBV12-3/TRBV12-4,TGTGCCAGCACCCTACAGAGGCGAGGAGGCTACACCTTC,CASTLQRRGGYTF
-,TRBJ2-1,-,TRBV4-3,TGCGCCAGCAGCCTCCAGGGGGGGCCAGAGCTTGAGCAGTTCTTC,CASSLQGGPELEQFF